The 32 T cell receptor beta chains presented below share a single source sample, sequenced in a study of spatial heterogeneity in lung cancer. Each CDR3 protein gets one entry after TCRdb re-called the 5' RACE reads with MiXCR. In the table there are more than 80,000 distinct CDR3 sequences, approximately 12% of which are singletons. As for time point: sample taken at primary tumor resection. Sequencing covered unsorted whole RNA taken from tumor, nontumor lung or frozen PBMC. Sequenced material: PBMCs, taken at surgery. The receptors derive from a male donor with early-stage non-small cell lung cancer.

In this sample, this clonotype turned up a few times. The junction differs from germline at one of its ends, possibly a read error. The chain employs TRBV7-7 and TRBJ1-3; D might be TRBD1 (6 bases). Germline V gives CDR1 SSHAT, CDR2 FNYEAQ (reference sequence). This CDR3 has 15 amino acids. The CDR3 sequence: CASSPDSNSGNTIYF. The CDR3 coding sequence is TGTGCTAGCAGCCCGGACAGTAACTCTGGAAACACCATATATTTT.

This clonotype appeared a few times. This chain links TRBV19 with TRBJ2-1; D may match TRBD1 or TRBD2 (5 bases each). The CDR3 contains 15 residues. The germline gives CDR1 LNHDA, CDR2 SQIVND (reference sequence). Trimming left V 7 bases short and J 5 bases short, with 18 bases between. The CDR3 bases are TGTGCCAGTACCCTGGGACCACTGGAGCACAATGAGCAGTTCTTC. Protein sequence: CASTLGPLEHNEQFF.

The CDR3 DNA is TGCAGTGCGCAGCCCGGGACAAAAGAGACCCAGTACTTC. It specifies CSAQPGTKETQYF. The rearrangement joins TRBV20-1 to TRBJ2-5, with TRBD1 as a possible D gene (6 bases). Germline V CDR1 and CDR2: DFQATT, SNEGSKA (reference sequence). The CDR3 consists of 13 residues. V gave up 6 bases and J gave up 3 bases, with 14 bases separating them.

CDR3 in DNA: TGCGCCAGCAGCTCGCCACTAGCGGGGACCCAAGAGACCCAGTACTTC. It translates to CASSSPLAGTQETQYF. This rearrangement joins TRBV5-1 to TRBJ2-5; 10 bases are shared with TRBD2. The germline V gene encodes CDR1 SGHRS and CDR2 YFSETQ. The CDR3 consists of 16 residues. With V trimmed by 3 bases and J by 1 base, 6 bases remained unmatched.

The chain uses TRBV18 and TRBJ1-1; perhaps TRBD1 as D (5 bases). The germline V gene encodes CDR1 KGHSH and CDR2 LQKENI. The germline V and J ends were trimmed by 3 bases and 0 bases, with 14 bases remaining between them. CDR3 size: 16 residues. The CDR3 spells CASSPGTLYLNTEAFF. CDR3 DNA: TGTGCCAGCTCACCCGGGACGCTATATTTGAACACTGAAGCTTTCTTT.

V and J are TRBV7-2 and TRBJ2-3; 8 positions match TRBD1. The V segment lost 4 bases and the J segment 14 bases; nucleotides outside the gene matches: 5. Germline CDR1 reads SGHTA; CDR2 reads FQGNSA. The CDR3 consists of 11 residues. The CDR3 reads CASSSRDRLYF. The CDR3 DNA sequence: TGTGCCAGCAGCTCCCGGGACAGGCTGTATTTT.

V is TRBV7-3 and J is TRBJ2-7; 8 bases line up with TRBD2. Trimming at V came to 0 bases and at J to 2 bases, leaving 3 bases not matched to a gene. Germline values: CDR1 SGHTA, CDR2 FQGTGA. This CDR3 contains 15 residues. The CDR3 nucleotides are TGTGCCAGCAGCTTAACGGCGGGGGGACCCTACGAGCAGTACTTC. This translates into CASSLTAGGPYEQYF. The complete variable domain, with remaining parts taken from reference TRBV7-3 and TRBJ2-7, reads GAGVSQTPSNKVTEKGKYVELRCDPISGHTALYWYRQSLGQGPEFLIYFQGTGAADDSGLPNDRFFAVRPEGSVSTLKIQRTERGDSAVYLCASSLTAGGPYEQYFGPGTRLTVT.

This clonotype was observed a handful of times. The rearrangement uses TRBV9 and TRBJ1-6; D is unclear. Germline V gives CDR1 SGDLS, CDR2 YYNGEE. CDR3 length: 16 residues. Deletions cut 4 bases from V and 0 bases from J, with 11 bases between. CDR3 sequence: CASSSRATSYNSPLHF. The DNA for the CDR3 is TGTGCCAGCAGCTCGAGGGCGACCTCCTATAATTCACCCCTCCACTTT.

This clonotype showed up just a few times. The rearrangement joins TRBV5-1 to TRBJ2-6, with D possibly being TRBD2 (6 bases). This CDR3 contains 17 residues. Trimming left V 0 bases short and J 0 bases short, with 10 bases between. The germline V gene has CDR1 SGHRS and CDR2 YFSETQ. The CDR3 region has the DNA TGCGCCAGCAGCTTGGAAGGAGGGGCCTCTGGGGCCAACGTCCTGACTTTC. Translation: CASSLEGGASGANVLTF.

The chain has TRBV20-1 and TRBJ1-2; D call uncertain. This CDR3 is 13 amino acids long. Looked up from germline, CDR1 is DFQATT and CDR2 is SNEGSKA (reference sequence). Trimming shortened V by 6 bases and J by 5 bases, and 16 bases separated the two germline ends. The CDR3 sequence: CSAVLWALYGYTF. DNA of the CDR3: TGCAGTGCCGTTCTATGGGCCCTGTATGGCTACACCTTC.

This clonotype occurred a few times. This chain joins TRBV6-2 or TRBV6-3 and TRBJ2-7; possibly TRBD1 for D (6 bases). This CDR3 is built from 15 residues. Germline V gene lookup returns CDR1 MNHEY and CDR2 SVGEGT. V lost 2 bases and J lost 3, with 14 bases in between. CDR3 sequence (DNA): TGTGCCAGCAGTTACGATCAGGGGTTCTTCTACGAGCAGTACTTC. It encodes CASSYDQGFFYEQYF.

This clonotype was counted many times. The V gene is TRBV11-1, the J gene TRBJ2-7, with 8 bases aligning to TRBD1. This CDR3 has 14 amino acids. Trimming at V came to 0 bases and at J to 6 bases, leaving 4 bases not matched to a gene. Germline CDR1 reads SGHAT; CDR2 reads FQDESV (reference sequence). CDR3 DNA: TGTGCCAGCAGCTTAGCGGACAGGGATATCGAGCAGTACTTC. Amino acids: CASSLADRDIEQYF. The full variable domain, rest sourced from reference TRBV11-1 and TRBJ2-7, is EAEVAQSPRYKITEKSQAVAFWCDPISGHATLYWYRQILGQGPELLVQFQDESVVDDSQLPKDRFSAERLKGVDSTLKIQPAELGDSAMYLCASSLADRDIEQYFGPGTRLTVT.

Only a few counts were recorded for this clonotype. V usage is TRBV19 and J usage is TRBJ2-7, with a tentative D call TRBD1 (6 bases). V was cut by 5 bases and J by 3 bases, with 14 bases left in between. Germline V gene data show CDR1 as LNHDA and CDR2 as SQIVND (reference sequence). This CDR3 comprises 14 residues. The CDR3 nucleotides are TGTGCCAGTAGTTCCGAGACAGGTTTCTACGAGCAGTACTTC. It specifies CASSSETGFYEQYF.

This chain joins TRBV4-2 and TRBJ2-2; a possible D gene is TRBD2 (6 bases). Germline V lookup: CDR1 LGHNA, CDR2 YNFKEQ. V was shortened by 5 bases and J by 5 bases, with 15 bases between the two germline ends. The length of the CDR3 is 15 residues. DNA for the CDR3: TGTGCCAGCAGCAGGGACTGGAGCAGGACCGGGGAGCTGTTTTTT. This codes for CASSRDWSRTGELFF.

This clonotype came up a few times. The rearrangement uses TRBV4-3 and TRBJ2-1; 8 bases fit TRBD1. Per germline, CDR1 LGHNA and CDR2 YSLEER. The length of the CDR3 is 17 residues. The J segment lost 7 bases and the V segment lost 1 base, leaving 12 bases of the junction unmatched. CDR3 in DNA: TGCGCCAGCAGCCAAGTTTCACAGGGGGTGTATTATAATGAGCAGTTCTTC. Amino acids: CASSQVSQGVYYNEQFF.

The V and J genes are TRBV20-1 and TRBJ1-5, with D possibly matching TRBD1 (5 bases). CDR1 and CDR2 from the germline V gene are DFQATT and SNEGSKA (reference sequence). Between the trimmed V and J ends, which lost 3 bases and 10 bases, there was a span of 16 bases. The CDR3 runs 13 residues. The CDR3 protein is CSASVGVGIPQHF. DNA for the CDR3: TGCAGTGCTAGTGTGGGGGTAGGTATTCCCCAGCATTTT.

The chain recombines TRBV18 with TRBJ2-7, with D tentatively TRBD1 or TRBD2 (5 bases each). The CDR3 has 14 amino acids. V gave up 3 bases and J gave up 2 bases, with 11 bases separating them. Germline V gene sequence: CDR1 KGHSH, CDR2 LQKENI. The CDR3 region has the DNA TGTGCCAGCTCACCTCCAGGGAGAACCTACGAGCAGTACTTC. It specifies CASSPPGRTYEQYF.

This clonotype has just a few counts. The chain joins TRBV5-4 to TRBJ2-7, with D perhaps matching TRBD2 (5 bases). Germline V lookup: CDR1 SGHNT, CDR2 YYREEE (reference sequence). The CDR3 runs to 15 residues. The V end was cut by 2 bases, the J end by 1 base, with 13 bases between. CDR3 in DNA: TGTGCCAGCAGCTTCGGGGTACTTGGGTCCTACGAGCAGTACTTC. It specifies CASSFGVLGSYEQYF. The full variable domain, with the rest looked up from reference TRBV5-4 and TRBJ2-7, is ETGVTQSPTHLIKTRGQQVTLRCSSQSGHNTVSWYQQALGQGPQFIFQYYREEENGRGNFPPRFSGLQFPNYSSELNVNALELDDSALYLCASSFGVLGSYEQYFGPGTRLTVT.

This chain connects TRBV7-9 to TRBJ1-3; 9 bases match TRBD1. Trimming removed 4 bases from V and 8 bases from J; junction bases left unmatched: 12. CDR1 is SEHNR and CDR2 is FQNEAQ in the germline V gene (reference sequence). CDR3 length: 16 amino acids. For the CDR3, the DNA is TGTGCCAGCAGCTCGGACCTTCGGGACAGGGCGCACACCATATATTTT. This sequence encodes CASSSDLRDRAHTIYF. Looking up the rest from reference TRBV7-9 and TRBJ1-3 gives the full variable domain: DTGVSQNPRHKITKRGQNVTFRCDPISEHNRLYWYRQTLGQGPEFLTYFQNEAQLEKSRLLSDRFSAERPKGSFSTLEIQRTEQGDSAMYLCASSSDLRDRAHTIYFGEGSWLTVV.

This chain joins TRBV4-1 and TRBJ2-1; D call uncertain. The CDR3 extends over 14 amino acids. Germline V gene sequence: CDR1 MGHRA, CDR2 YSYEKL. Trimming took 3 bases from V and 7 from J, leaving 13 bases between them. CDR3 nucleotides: TGCGCCAGCAGCCACCCAGGAAGAGAGAATGAGCAGTTCTTC. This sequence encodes CASSHPGRENEQFF.

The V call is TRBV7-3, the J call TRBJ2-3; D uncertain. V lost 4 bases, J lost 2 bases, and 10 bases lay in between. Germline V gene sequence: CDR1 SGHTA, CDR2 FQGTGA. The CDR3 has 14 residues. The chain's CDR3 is CASSSGRVTDTQYF. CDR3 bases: TGTGCCAGCAGCTCCGGACGGGTCACAGATACGCAGTATTTT.

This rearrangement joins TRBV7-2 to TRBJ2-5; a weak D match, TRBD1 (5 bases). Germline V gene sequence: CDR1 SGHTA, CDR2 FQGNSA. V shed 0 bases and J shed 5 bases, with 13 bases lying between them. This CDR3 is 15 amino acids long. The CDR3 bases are TGTGCCAGCAGCTTAGCGGGGCCCGGTCGGGAGACCCAGTACTTC. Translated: CASSLAGPGRETQYF.

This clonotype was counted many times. The CDR3 reads CATSRAQDGANVLTF. As DNA, the CDR3 is TGTGCCACCAGCAGGGCCCAGGATGGGGCCAACGTCCTGACTTTC. V gene TRBV15 combines with J gene TRBJ2-6; no clear D. From germline, CDR1 is LNHNV and CDR2 YYDKDF (reference sequence). Trimming stripped 3 bases from V and 3 bases from J, with 9 bases between. This CDR3 spans 15 amino acids.

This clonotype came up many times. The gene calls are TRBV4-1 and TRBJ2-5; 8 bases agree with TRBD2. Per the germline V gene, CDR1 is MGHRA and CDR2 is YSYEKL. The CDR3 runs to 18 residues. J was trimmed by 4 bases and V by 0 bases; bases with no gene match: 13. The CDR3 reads CASSQEGASGSLGETQYF. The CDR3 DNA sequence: TGCGCCAGCAGCCAAGAAGGGGCTAGCGGGTCCCTCGGAGAGACCCAGTACTTC.

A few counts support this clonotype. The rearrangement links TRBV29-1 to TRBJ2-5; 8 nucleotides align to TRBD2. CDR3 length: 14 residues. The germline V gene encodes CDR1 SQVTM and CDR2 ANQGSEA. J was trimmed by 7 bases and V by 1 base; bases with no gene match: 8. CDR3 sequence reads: CSVEVTGTRGTQYF. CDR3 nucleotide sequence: TGCAGCGTTGAAGTCACAGGGACTAGAGGGACCCAGTACTTC.

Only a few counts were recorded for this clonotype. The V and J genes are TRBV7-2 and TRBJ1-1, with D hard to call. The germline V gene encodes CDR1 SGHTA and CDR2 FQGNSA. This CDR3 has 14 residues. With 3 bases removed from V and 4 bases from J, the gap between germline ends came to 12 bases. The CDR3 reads CASSLPNRGTEAFF. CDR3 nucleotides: TGTGCCAGCAGCTTGCCTAACCGGGGCACTGAAGCTTTCTTT.

The CDR3 loop reads CASRPGTGETQYF. The CDR3 nucleotides are TGTGCCTCTCGACCCGGGACAGGGGAGACCCAGTACTTC. The chain links TRBV30 to TRBJ2-5, with 9 bases matching TRBD1. CDR1 is GTSNPN, CDR2 SVGIG, per germline (reference sequence). The CDR3 contains 13 residues. With 7 bases clipped from V and 5 bases from J, the junction kept 8 bases outside the gene matches.

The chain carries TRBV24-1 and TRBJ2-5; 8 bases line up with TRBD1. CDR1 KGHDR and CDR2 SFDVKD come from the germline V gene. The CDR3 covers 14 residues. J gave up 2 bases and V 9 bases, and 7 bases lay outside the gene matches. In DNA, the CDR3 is TGTGCCACCGGACAGGGAGGACGACAAGAGACCCAGTACTTC. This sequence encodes CATGQGGRQETQYF.

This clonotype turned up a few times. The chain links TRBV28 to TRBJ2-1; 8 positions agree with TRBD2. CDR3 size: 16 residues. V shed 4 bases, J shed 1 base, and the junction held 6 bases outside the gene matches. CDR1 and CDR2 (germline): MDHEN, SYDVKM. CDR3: CASSSSGSKSYNEQFF. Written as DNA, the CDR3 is TGTGCCAGCAGTTCAAGCGGGAGTAAATCCTACAATGAGCAGTTCTTC.

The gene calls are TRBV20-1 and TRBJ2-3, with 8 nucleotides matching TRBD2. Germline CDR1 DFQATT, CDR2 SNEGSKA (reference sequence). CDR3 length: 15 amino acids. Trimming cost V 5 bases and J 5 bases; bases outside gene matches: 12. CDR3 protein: CSAGPAGGALDTQYF. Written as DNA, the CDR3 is TGCAGTGCTGGCCCTGCCGGGGGGGCTCTAGATACGCAGTATTTT.

This CDR3 is CASRFGTGGFETQYF. The CDR3 DNA is TGTGCCAGCAGGTTCGGGACAGGGGGTTTTGAGACCCAGTACTTC. The V and J genes are TRBV2 and TRBJ2-5, with TRBD1 identical over 11 bases. Per the germline V gene, CDR1 is SNHLY and CDR2 is FYNNEI. CDR3 length: 15 residues. V dropped 6 bases and J dropped 5; count of bases not matched to a gene: 8.

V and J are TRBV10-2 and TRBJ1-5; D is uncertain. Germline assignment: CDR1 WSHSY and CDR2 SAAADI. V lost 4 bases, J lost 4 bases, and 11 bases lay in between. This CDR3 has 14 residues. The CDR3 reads CASSGGPLNQPQHF. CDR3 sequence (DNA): TGCGCCAGCAGTGGTGGCCCCTTAAATCAGCCCCAGCATTTT.